This T cell receptor (beta chain) was identified in a study of blood T cell repertoires in COVID-19. Trimming removed 3 bases at V and 8 bases at J, with 20 bases between. There are 16 residues in the CDR3. Per the germline V gene, CDR1 is LGHNA and CDR2 is YSLEER. This clone was observed a handful of times. The data were produced by immunoSEQ multiplex PCR, yet TCRdb's version contains in-frame clones alone and is incomplete. The data contain roughly 150,000 clones, about 85% of them seen just once; the ten biggest clones take up under 15%. This sequence joins TRBV4-3 and TRBJ2-1; a possible D gene is TRBD1 (5 bases). The sample was peripheral blood. The sequence was collected from a man aged 70-80 years who had recovered from COVID-19. CDR3 DNA sequence: TGCGCCAGCAGCCAGTTCCAGGGAAAGCAAGGGGATGAGCAGTTCTTC. This encodes CASSQFQGKQGDEQFF.